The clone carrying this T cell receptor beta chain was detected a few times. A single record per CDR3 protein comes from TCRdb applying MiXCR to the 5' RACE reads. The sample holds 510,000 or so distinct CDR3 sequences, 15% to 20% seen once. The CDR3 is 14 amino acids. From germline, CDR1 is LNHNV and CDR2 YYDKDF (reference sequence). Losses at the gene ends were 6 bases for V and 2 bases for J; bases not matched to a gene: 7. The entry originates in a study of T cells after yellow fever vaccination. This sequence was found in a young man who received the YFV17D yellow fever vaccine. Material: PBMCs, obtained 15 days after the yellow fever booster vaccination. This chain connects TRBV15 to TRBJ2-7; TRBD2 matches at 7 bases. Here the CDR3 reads CATRNAGDTYEQYF. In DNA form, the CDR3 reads TGTGCCACCAGGAACGCGGGAGACACCTACGAGCAGTACTTC.